The clone carrying this T cell receptor (beta chain) has only one observation. Assay used: immunoSEQ multiplex PCR; TCRdb lists only in-frame clones, some missing. The repertoire holds about 79,000 clones, 85% to 95% seen once, with about 0.52% in the top ten. This sample was taken from a study of T cell changes during pregnancy in multiple sclerosis. V was clipped by 0 bases and J by 7 bases; unmatched bases: 7. Germline-derived CDR1 and CDR2 are SGDLS and YYNGEE. The CDR3 has 14 amino acids. The chain links TRBV9 to TRBJ2-7, with 7 bases matching TRBD2. The clonotype was recovered from a female donor with multiple sclerosis, enrolled in a pregnancy study. Sequencing used CD4+ T cells from peripheral blood mononuclear cells, obtained in the second trimester of pregnancy. Here the CDR3 DNA reads TGTGCCAGCAGCGTAGAGGCAGGGAGGGAAGAGCAGTACTTC. It yields the protein CASSVEAGREEQYF.